Each of the 27 T cell receptor beta chains below was sequenced from the same sample in a study of cytomegalovirus exposure and HLA in healthy donors. Researchers ran the PCR with 60 Vbeta and 13 Jbeta primers. Assay used: immunoSEQ multiplex PCR; TCRdb lists only in-frame clones, some missing. The profile shows around 100,000 clones, approximately 72% of them singletons. The sequenced sample consisted of PBMCs. The receptors were sampled from a woman aged 45-65 years in good health and CMV-seronegative.

The chain employs TRBV7-2 and TRBJ2-3; TRBD2 is a possible D gene (5 bases). The CDR3 has 15 amino acids. Trimming removed 1 base from V and 2 bases from J, with 10 bases in between. CDR1 is SGHTA and CDR2 is FQGNSA in the germline V gene. For the CDR3, the DNA is TGTGCCAGCAGCTTAGAGCCGGGAATCACAGATACGCAGTATTTT. Its protein product is CASSLEPGITDTQYF.

The rearrangement joins TRBV7-6 to TRBJ1-1, with TRBD1 as a possible D gene (6 bases). The germline CDR1 and CDR2 sequences are SGHVS and FNYEAQ. Trimming cost V 2 bases and J 4 bases, with 14 bases left between them. This CDR3 is built from 15 residues. For the CDR3, the DNA is TGTGCCAGCAGCTTAACAGGGATGGTGGGCACTGAAGCTTTCTTT. This codes for CASSLTGMVGTEAFF.

This clone was counted between two and nine times. This sequence joins TRBV10-1 and TRBJ1-4; D ambiguous. Trimming removed 5 bases at V and 5 bases at J, with 9 bases between. Germline CDR1 is WNHNN and CDR2 is SYGVQD (reference sequence). This CDR3 contains 13 residues. CDR3 sequence reads: CASSPPGNEKLFF. As DNA, the CDR3 is TGCGCCAGCAGTCCGCCGGGGAATGAAAAACTGTTTTTT.

The gene calls are TRBV10-3 and TRBJ2-7, with TRBD2 matching over 9 bases. Germline V gene data show CDR1 as ENHRY and CDR2 as SYGVKD. The V gene end was trimmed by 4 bases and the J gene end by 5 bases; junction bases not matched to a gene: 6. CDR3 length equals 14 residues. In DNA form, the CDR3 reads TGTGCCATCAGTGCGGGACTAGCTGGAGACGAGCAGTACTTC. The encoded protein is CAISAGLAGDEQYF.

The rearrangement links TRBV5-1 to TRBJ1-4, with D tentatively TRBD1 (5 bases). Trimming removed 1 base at V and 8 bases at J, with 9 bases between. This CDR3 has 13 residues. Germline V gene sequence: CDR1 SGHRS, CDR2 YFSETQ. The CDR3 loop reads CASSLNTGEKLFF. Here the CDR3 DNA reads TGCGCCAGCAGCTTGAACACAGGAGAAAAACTGTTTTTT.

This chain links TRBV6-6 with TRBJ2-7; 7 bases align to TRBD2. The V gene's germline CDR1 is MNHNY and CDR2 SVGAGI (reference sequence). Germline trimming cut 0 bases from V and 8 bases from J; bases unmatched to any gene: 10. The CDR3 extends over 15 amino acids. The CDR3 protein is CASSYSSGAPMQQYF. DNA of the CDR3: TGTGCCAGCAGTTACTCGAGCGGGGCCCCAATGCAGCAGTACTTC.

This chain links TRBV27 with TRBJ1-6; the D gene is possibly TRBD1 (5 bases). The CDR3 sequence is 14 residues long. V lost 7 bases and J lost 10, with 17 bases in between. Germline V CDR1 and CDR2: MNHEY, SMNVEV (reference sequence). The CDR3 is CASTWAGQLSPLHF. In DNA, the CDR3 is TGTGCCAGCACTTGGGCGGGGCAGCTATCACCCCTCCACTTT.

CDR3 residues: CASTGTGYGYTF. In DNA, the CDR3 is TGTGCCAGCACGGGAACTGGCTATGGCTACACCTTC. The chain combines TRBV6-6 with TRBJ1-2; no clear D gene. Trimming cost V 7 bases and J 4 bases, with 10 bases left between them. Per the germline V gene, CDR1 is MNHNY and CDR2 is SVGAGI (reference sequence). The CDR3 has 12 residues.

The chain recombines TRBV9 with TRBJ2-7; 8 bases align to TRBD2. The junction had 9 bases not matched to a gene; V was cut back by 4 bases and J by 6 bases. Germline V CDR1 and CDR2: SGDLS, YYNGEE. The length of the CDR3 is 14 residues. DNA for the CDR3: TGTGCCAGCAGCCCCAGGTCCGCGGGAGGCGAGCAGTACTTC. As protein: CASSPRSAGGEQYF.

J is TRBJ2-7 and V is TRBV11-2; perhaps TRBD1 as D (6 bases). CDR1 SGHAT and CDR2 FQNNGV come from the germline V gene. Deletions cut 1 base from V and 1 base from J, with 11 bases between. The CDR3 length is 15 residues. Written as DNA, the CDR3 is TGTGCCAGCAGCTTAGGTAGGACAGAATCCTACGAGCAGTACTTC. This translates into CASSLGRTESYEQYF.

This sequence joins TRBV10-3 and TRBJ1-2, with a weak D call TRBD1 (6 bases). CDR1 is ENHRY, CDR2 SYGVKD, per germline. Trimming left V 9 bases short and J 2 bases short, with 16 bases between. This CDR3 contains 14 residues. CDR3 DNA sequence: TGTGCCATTCAGAACCGGGACAACAACTATGGCTACACCTTC. Its translation is CAIQNRDNNYGYTF.

This clone turned up a few times. The CDR3 loop reads CASSLSGSQGAGGYTF. CDR3 nucleotides: TGTGCCAGCAGTTTATCGGGGTCTCAGGGGGCGGGTGGCTACACCTTC. The genes are TRBV27 and TRBJ1-2, with 8 bases lining up with TRBD1. The CDR3 totals 16 residues. J was trimmed by 7 bases and V by 0 bases; bases with no gene match: 10. The V gene's germline CDR1 is MNHEY and CDR2 SMNVEV (reference sequence).

The J gene is TRBJ2-2, the V gene TRBV6-5; TRBD2 might be the D (6 bases). V was shortened by 6 bases and J by 3 bases, with 11 bases between the two germline ends. The CDR3 totals 14 residues. CDR1 is MNHEY and CDR2 is SVGAGI in the germline V gene. CDR3 in amino acids: CASRPGTDTGELFF. The CDR3 DNA follows: TGTGCCAGCAGGCCCGGGACTGACACCGGGGAGCTGTTTTTT.

The V gene is TRBV28, the J gene TRBJ2-3; 8 positions agree with TRBD2. Unmatched junction bases numbered 12, after V lost 4 bases and J lost 0 bases. The CDR3 sequence is 18 residues long. CDR1 and CDR2 from the germline V gene are MDHEN and SYDVKM. CDR3 nucleotides: TGTGCCAGCAGTTCCCTTTGGCTAGCGGGCTTTAGCACAGATACGCAGTATTTT. It encodes CASSSLWLAGFSTDTQYF.

CDR3 sequence: CATSTIPVTATNYEQYF. Here the CDR3 DNA reads TGTGCCACCAGCACCATCCCCGTGACAGCGACCAACTACGAGCAGTACTTC. This chain uses TRBV15 with TRBJ2-7, with D possibly being TRBD1 (5 bases). The CDR3 sequence is 17 residues long. Germline CDR1 LNHNV, CDR2 YYDKDF (reference sequence). Trimming left V 4 bases short and J 3 bases short, with 22 bases between. The full variable domain, with the rest looked up from reference TRBV15 and TRBJ2-7, is DAMVIQNPRYQVTQFGKPVTLSCSQTLNHNVMYWYQQKSSQAPKLLFHYYDKDFNNEADTPDNFQSRRPNTSFCFLDIRSPGLGDTAMYLCATSTIPVTATNYEQYFGPGTRLTVT.

This sequence joins TRBV11-1 and TRBJ2-7, with 8 positions matching TRBD1. Trimming cost V 6 bases and J 2 bases; bases outside gene matches: 9. This CDR3 has 15 residues. CDR1 is SGHAT and CDR2 is FQDESV in the germline V gene (reference sequence). CDR3 DNA sequence: TGTGCCAGCAGTACGACCGGGACAGGAACCTACGAGCAGTACTTC. Its translation is CASSTTGTGTYEQYF.

This clone was counted a single time. V gene TRBV4-3 combines with J gene TRBJ1-2; D might be TRBD1 (5 bases). CDR1 and CDR2 (germline): LGHNA, YSLEER. This CDR3 has 15 amino acids. The V gene lost 0 bases and the J gene lost 0 bases, with 8 bases spanning the gap. The DNA of the CDR3 is TGCGCCAGCAGCCAAGAAATAGGGGCTAACTATGGCTACACCTTC. Protein product: CASSQEIGANYGYTF.

The chain has TRBV18 and TRBJ2-2; D is uncertain. Deletions cut 2 bases from V and 5 bases from J, with 9 bases between. The germline gives CDR1 KGHSH, CDR2 LQKENI. The CDR3 spans 14 residues. This CDR3 is CASSPGPQTGELFF. The CDR3 DNA reads TGTGCCAGCTCACCAGGTCCGCAGACCGGGGAGCTGTTTTTT.

This clone was observed a handful of times. The rearrangement joins TRBV4-2 to TRBJ2-2; the D gene is possibly TRBD2 (5 bases). Germline values: CDR1 LGHNA, CDR2 YNFKEQ. V was cut by 0 bases and J by 5 bases, with 19 bases left in between. CDR3 length equals 18 residues. The CDR3 protein is CASSQDPYGGGGTGELFF. In nucleotides, the CDR3 is TGTGCCAGCAGCCAAGATCCGTACGGTGGCGGAGGAACCGGGGAGCTGTTTTTT.

V usage is TRBV28 and J usage is TRBJ2-7; the match to TRBD2 covers 9 bases. Trimming took 0 bases from V and 3 from J; bases not matched to a gene: 3. Germline V gene data show CDR1 as MDHEN and CDR2 as SYDVKM. The CDR3 has 15 amino acids. CDR3 sequence reads: CASSLWASGNYEQYF. The CDR3 DNA follows: TGTGCCAGCAGTTTATGGGCTAGCGGGAACTACGAGCAGTACTTC.

Details on this clone: One junction end does not reproduce the germline sequence, and a read error may be involved. V and J are TRBV7-2 and TRBJ2-7; no clear D gene. The CDR3 runs 13 residues. The germline V gene encodes CDR1 SGHTA and CDR2 FQGNSA. CDR3 sequence (DNA): TGTGCCAGCAGTTTAGTATCTTCGAGGGAGCAGTACTTC. Protein product: CASSLVSSREQYF.

The chain links TRBV10-1 to TRBJ2-3, with 10 bases matching TRBD2. V trimming: 8 bases; J trimming: 2 bases; junction bases outside the gene matches: 13. The germline V gene has CDR1 WNHNN and CDR2 SYGVQD (reference sequence). This CDR3 contains 17 residues. The CDR3 sequence is CASGAGATSGVTDTQYF. The CDR3 DNA reads as TGCGCCAGCGGAGCGGGGGCAACTAGCGGGGTCACAGATACGCAGTATTTT.

This chain uses TRBV7-6 with TRBJ2-2; TRBD1 matches 9 bases. With 6 bases clipped from V and 1 base from J, the junction kept 18 bases outside the gene matches. The CDR3 is made up of 20 amino acids. Germline V lookup: CDR1 SGHVS, CDR2 FNYEAQ. CDR3 region: CASRPSPGTGSSKNTGELFF. The CDR3 bases are TGTGCCAGCAGACCCTCCCCCGGGACAGGGTCCTCGAAGAACACCGGGGAGCTGTTTTTT. The full variable domain, in which reference TRBV7-6 and TRBJ2-2 provide the parts outside the CDR3, is GAGVSQSPRYKVTKRGQDVALRCDPISGHVSLYWYRQALGQGPEFLTYFNYEAQQDKSGLPNDRFSAERPEGSISTLTIQRTEQRDSAMYRCASRPSPGTGSSKNTGELFFGEGSRLTVL.

This clone was seen only once. V is TRBV5-1 and J is TRBJ2-2, with 9 bases lining up with TRBD1. The V segment lost 4 bases and the J segment 6 bases; nucleotides outside the gene matches: 4. Germline V lookup: CDR1 SGHRS, CDR2 YFSETQ. The CDR3 spans 14 residues. The CDR3 sequence is CASSDRTGAGELFF. CDR3 sequence (DNA): TGCGCCAGCAGCGATCGGACAGGGGCCGGGGAGCTGTTTTTT.

J is TRBJ1-5 and V is TRBV7-9; no clear D. CDR3 length: 12 amino acids. Germline V lookup: CDR1 SEHNR, CDR2 FQNEAQ (reference sequence). V lost 2 bases and J 6 bases, leaving 5 bases between the germline ends. CDR3 protein: CASSLNTQPQHF. DNA of the CDR3: TGTGCCAGCAGCTTAAACACTCAGCCCCAGCATTTT.

The chain employs TRBV18 and TRBJ2-2, with 11 positions matching TRBD2. Germline V gene sequence: CDR1 KGHSH, CDR2 LQKENI. V gave up 4 bases and J gave up 2 bases; unmatched junction bases: 12. The CDR3 spans 19 residues. CDR3 in amino acids: CASSLFAGTSGGNTGELFF. In nucleotides, the CDR3 is TGTGCCAGCTCACTGTTTGCCGGGACTAGCGGTGGCAACACCGGGGAGCTGTTTTTT.

This clone was recorded a few times. This sequence joins TRBV11-3 and TRBJ2-2; the D gene is possibly TRBD1 (6 bases). Germline CDR1 is SGHNT and CDR2 is YENEEA. The CDR3 is 14 amino acids. V lost 4 bases, J lost 4 bases, and 10 bases lay in between. The CDR3, as DNA: TGTGCCAGCAGCTACAGGGTGGGCACCGGGGAGCTGTTTTTT. Encoded protein: CASSYRVGTGELFF.